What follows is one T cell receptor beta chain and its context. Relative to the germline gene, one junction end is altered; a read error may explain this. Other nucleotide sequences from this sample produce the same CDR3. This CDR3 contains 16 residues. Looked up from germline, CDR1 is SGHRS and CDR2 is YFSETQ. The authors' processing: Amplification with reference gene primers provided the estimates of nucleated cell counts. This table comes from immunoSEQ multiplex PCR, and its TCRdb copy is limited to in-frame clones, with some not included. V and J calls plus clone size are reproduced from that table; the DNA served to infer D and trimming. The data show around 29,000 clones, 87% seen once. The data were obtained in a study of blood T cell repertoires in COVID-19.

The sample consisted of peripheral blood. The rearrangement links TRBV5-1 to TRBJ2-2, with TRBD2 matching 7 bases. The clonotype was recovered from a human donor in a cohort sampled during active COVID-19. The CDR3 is CASSPGLLINTGELFF. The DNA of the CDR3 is TGCGCCAGCAGCCCGGGACTACTCATTAACACCGGGGAGTTGTTTTTT.